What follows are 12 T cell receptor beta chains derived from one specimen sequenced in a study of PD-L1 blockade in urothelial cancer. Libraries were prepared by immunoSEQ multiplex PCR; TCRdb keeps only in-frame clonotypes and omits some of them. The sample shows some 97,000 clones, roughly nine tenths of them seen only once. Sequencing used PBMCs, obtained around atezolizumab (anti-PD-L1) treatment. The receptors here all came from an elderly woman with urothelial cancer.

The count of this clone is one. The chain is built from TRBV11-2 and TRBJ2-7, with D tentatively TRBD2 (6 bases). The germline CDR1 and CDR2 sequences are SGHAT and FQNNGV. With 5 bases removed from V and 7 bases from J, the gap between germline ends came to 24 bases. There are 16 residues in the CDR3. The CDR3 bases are TGTGCCAGCAGCCTCGGGATAGGAGGCGGGGTACGGGAGCAGTACTTC. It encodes CASSLGIGGGVREQYF.

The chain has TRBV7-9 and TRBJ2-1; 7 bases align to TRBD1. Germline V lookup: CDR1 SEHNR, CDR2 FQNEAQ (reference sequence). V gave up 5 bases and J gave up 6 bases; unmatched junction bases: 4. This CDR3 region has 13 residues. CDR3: CASSAPGGNEQFF. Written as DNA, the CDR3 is TGTGCCAGCAGCGCCCCAGGGGGCAATGAGCAGTTCTTC.

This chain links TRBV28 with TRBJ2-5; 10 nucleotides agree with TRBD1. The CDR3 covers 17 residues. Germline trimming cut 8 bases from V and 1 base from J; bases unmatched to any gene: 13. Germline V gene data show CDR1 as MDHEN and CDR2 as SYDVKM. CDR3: CASLGQGEYPSQETQYF. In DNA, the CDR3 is TGTGCCAGCCTTGGACAGGGGGAATACCCATCCCAAGAGACCCAGTACTTC.

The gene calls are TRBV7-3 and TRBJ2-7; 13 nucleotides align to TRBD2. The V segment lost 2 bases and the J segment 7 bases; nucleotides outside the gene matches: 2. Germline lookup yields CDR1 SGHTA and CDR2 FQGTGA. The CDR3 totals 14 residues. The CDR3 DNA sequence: TGTGCCAGCAGCTTAGGGGGACTAGCGGGGGAGCAGTACTTC. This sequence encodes CASSLGGLAGEQYF.

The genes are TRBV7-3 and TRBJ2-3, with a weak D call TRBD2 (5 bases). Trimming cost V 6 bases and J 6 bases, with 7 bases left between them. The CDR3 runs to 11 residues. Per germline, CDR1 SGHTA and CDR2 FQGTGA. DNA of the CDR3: TGTGCCAGCAGGTCGGGGGATACGCAGTATTTT. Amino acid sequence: CASRSGDTQYF.

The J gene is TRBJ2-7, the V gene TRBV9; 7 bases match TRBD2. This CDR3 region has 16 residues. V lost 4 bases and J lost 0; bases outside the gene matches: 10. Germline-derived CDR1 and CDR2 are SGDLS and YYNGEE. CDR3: CASSTPPGGSSYEQYF. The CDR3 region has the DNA TGTGCCAGCAGCACCCCCCCCGGGGGGAGCTCCTACGAGCAGTACTTC.

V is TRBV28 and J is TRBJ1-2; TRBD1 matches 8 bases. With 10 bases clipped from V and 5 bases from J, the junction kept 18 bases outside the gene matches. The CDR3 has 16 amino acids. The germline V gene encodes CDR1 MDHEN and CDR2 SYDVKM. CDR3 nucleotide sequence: TGTGCCACCAAAAATCCCGGACAGGGAGGAGGTTATGGCTACACCTTC. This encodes CATKNPGQGGGYGYTF.

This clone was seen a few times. The CDR3 sequence is CASSTRVLANYGYTF. Written as DNA, the CDR3 is TGTGCCAGCAGTACCCGGGTCCTTGCTAACTATGGCTACACCTTC. The chain combines TRBV28 with TRBJ1-2; D is undetermined. Deletions cut 5 bases from V and 0 bases from J, with 13 bases between. The germline V gene encodes CDR1 MDHEN and CDR2 SYDVKM. The CDR3 loop spans 15 amino acids.

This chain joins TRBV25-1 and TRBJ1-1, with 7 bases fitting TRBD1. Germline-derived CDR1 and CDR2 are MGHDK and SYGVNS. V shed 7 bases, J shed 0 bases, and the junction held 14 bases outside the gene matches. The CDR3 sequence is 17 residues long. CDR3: CASKAPGTEGVNTEAFF. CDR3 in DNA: TGTGCCAGCAAAGCTCCAGGGACAGAGGGAGTGAACACTGAAGCTTTCTTT.

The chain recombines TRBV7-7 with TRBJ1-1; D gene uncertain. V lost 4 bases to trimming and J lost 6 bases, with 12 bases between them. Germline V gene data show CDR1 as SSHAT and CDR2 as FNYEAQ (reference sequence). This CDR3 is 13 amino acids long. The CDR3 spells CASSSDIGAEAFF. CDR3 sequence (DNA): TGTGCCAGCAGCTCCGACATCGGCGCTGAAGCTTTCTTT. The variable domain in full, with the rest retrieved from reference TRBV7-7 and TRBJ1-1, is GAGVSQSPRYKVTKRGQDVTLRCDPISSHATLYWYQQALGQGPEFLTYFNYEAQPDKSGLPSDRFSAERPEGSISTLTIQRTEQRDSAMYRCASSSDIGAEAFFGQGTRLTVV.

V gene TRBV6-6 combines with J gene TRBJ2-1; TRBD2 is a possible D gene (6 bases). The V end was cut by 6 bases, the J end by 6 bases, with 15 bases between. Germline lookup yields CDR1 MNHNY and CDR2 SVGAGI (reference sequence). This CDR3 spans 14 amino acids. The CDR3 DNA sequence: TGTGCCAGCAGGGGGGGAGCGATTACCAATGAGCAGTTCTTC. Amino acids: CASRGGAITNEQFF.

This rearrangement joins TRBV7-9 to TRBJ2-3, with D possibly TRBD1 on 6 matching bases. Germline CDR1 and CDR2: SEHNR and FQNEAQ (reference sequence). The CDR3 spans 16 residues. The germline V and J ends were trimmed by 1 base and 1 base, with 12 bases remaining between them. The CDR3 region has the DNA TGTGCCAGCAGCTTAGAAGACAGGCCCCGCACAGATACGCAGTATTTT. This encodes CASSLEDRPRTDTQYF.